A single sample is the source of the 24 T cell receptor beta chains below, sequenced in a study of blood T cell repertoires in COVID-19. The protocol was immunoSEQ multiplex PCR, while the TCRdb copy is restricted to in-frame clones and leaves out a portion. The top ten hold about 1.4% of the sample, which has some 200,000 clones, 75% to 85% seen once. The sample was peripheral blood. All receptors come from a woman aged 40-49 years who had recovered from COVID-19.

This chain connects TRBV28 to TRBJ2-1; weak D call: TRBD1 (5 bases). This CDR3 contains 14 residues. From germline, CDR1 is MDHEN and CDR2 SYDVKM. The germline V and J ends were trimmed by 8 bases and 7 bases, with 18 bases remaining between them. The CDR3 DNA follows: TGTGCCAGCGGAGTTTATATAGGGGCGAATGAGCAGTTCTTC. It encodes CASGVYIGANEQFF.

The chain employs TRBV4-3 and TRBJ2-5; D remains ambiguous. The CDR3 length is 13 residues. V gave up 4 bases and J gave up 2 bases, with 8 bases separating them. Looked up from germline, CDR1 is LGHNA and CDR2 is YSLEER. The CDR3 reads CASSRELQETQYF. Here the CDR3 DNA reads TGCGCCAGCAGCCGAGAACTACAAGAGACCCAGTACTTC.

The chain links TRBV7-8 to TRBJ1-1; D is possibly TRBD1 (6 bases). Germline assignment: CDR1 SGHVS and CDR2 FQNEAQ. The CDR3 consists of 15 residues. The V end was cut by 4 bases, the J end by 4 bases, with 16 bases between. The CDR3, as DNA: TGTGCCAGCAGCTGGACCAGGGGTTGGACCACTGAAGCTTTCTTT. It specifies CASSWTRGWTTEAFF.

This chain uses TRBV6-5 with TRBJ1-1; a weak D match, TRBD1 (5 bases). Germline CDR1 and CDR2: MNHEY and SVGAGI. The CDR3 has 16 amino acids. The germline V and J ends were trimmed by 0 bases and 1 base, with 12 bases remaining between them. The CDR3 loop reads CASSYSVQGPNTEAFF. The CDR3, as DNA: TGTGCCAGCAGTTACTCGGTGCAGGGTCCGAACACTGAAGCTTTCTTT.

This clone was found a few times. This chain links TRBV18 with TRBJ2-7; 9 bases align to TRBD2. Per the germline V gene, CDR1 is KGHSH and CDR2 is LQKENI. With V trimmed by 5 bases and J by 5 bases, 7 bases remained unmatched. The CDR3 is 14 amino acids. For the CDR3, the DNA is TGTGCCAGCTCATCCATTAGGACTAGCGACGAGCAGTACTTC. It codes for CASSSIRTSDEQYF.

The V call is TRBV11-3, the J call TRBJ2-7, with a weak D call TRBD2 (6 bases). CDR3 size: 15 residues. In germline, CDR1 is SGHNT, CDR2 YENEEA. Trimming left V 0 bases short and J 3 bases short, with 12 bases between. The CDR3, as DNA: TGTGCCAGCAGCTTAGATCTTGGGGGGAGCTACGAGCAGTACTTC. This gives the protein CASSLDLGGSYEQYF.

The chain has TRBV5-1 and TRBJ1-1; the match to TRBD1 covers 7 bases. V gave up 2 bases and J gave up 4 bases; unmatched junction bases: 2. From germline, CDR1 is SGHRS and CDR2 YFSETQ. The CDR3 runs 13 residues. The CDR3 DNA follows: TGCGCCAGCAGCTTTGGACAGGCCACTGAAGCTTTCTTT. As protein: CASSFGQATEAFF.

In this sample, this clone turned up a few times. The chain links TRBV3-1 (or the pseudogene TRBV3-2) to TRBJ2-7; possibly TRBD2 for D (6 bases). This CDR3 is 13 amino acids long. The V and J ends lost 4 bases and 4 bases respectively, with 11 bases between them. Germline CDR1 LGHDT, CDR2 YNNKEL (reference sequence). Here the CDR3 reads CASSLGRGYEQYF. Here the CDR3 DNA reads TGTGCCAGCAGCCTGGGGCGGGGATACGAGCAGTACTTC.

About this clone itself: Other DNA sequences in the sample encode the same CDR3. V and J are TRBV18 and TRBJ1-1; 8 nucleotides match TRBD1. CDR1 KGHSH and CDR2 LQKENI come from the germline V gene. The ends lost 3 bases at V and 1 base at J; junction bases unmatched: 1. CDR3 length: 14 amino acids. CDR3 loop: CASSPGTGNTEAFF. The CDR3 DNA is TGTGCCAGCTCACCCGGGACAGGGAACACTGAAGCTTTCTTT. Looking up the rest from reference TRBV18 and TRBJ1-1 gives the full variable domain: NAGVMQNPRHLVRRRGQEARLRCSPMKGHSHVYWYRQLPEEGLKFMVYLQKENIIDESGMPKERFSAEFPKEGPSILRIQQVVRGDSAAYFCASSPGTGNTEAFFGQGTRLTVV.

This chain joins TRBV29-1 and TRBJ2-7; D may be TRBD2 (6 bases). The CDR3 sequence is 13 residues long. Trimming removed 0 bases at V and 2 bases at J, with 8 bases between. Germline lookup yields CDR1 SQVTM and CDR2 ANQGSEA. The CDR3 reads CSVEDGGTYEQYF. The DNA of the CDR3 is TGCAGCGTTGAAGATGGGGGGACCTACGAGCAGTACTTC.

This clone was seen only once. This chain connects TRBV2 to TRBJ1-2; 9 nucleotides agree with TRBD1. The germline CDR1 and CDR2 sequences are SNHLY and FYNNEI. This CDR3 has 16 residues. V dropped 3 bases and J dropped 8; count of bases not matched to a gene: 13. This CDR3 is CASSDGTGSRYRGYTF. In DNA, the CDR3 is TGTGCCAGCAGTGACGGGACAGGGTCGCGGTACCGAGGCTACACCTTC.

This clone came up many times. The sample has other DNA sequences that encode this CDR3 too. This rearrangement joins TRBV7-2 to TRBJ1-2; 10 bases map to TRBD1. The J segment lost 7 bases and the V segment lost 1 base, leaving 0 bases of the junction unmatched. From germline, CDR1 is SGHTA and CDR2 FQGNSA. This CDR3 has 13 residues. The CDR3 loop reads CASSLGTGGGYTF. CDR3 in DNA: TGTGCCAGCAGCTTAGGGACAGGGGGTGGCTACACCTTC.

This clone was seen only a few times. The chain is built from TRBV6-5 and TRBJ1-6; possibly TRBD1 for D (6 bases). Trimming stripped 2 bases from V and 7 bases from J, with 15 bases between. This CDR3 comprises 16 residues. The germline gives CDR1 MNHEY, CDR2 SVGAGI. Here the CDR3 reads CASSYHRTAPNSPLHF. In DNA form, the CDR3 reads TGTGCCAGCAGTTACCATAGGACAGCTCCCAATTCACCCCTCCACTTT.

The rearrangement links TRBV7-2 to TRBJ2-1, with 7 bases matching TRBD2. The germline V gene has CDR1 SGHTA and CDR2 FQGNSA. This CDR3 has 17 residues. With V trimmed by 0 bases and J by 7 bases, 12 bases remained unmatched. CDR3 bases: TGTGCCAGCAGCTTAGCCCAGATTGGCGGGGGATTAAATGAGCAGTTCTTC. Encoded protein: CASSLAQIGGGLNEQFF.

The CDR3 DNA reads as TGTGCCAGCAGCTTTAGGGGATCGGGCACTGAAGCTTTCTTT. It specifies CASSFRGSGTEAFF. This chain connects TRBV7-3 to TRBJ1-1; TRBD1 is a possible D gene (5 bases). Germline V lookup: CDR1 SGHTA, CDR2 FQGTGA. The length of the CDR3 is 14 residues. The V and J ends lost 3 bases and 4 bases respectively, with 12 bases between them.

The chain is built from TRBV2 and TRBJ2-3; D remains ambiguous. The CDR3 extends over 13 amino acids. Germline CDR1 reads SNHLY; CDR2 reads FYNNEI. The V and J ends lost 4 bases and 6 bases respectively, with 11 bases between them. In nucleotides, the CDR3 is TGTGCCAGCAGTGCTGGAGACGGCGATACGCAGTATTTT. The encoded protein is CASSAGDGDTQYF.

This clone was counted only a few times. Other DNA variants within this sample encode the same CDR3. This chain connects TRBV12-3 or TRBV12-4 to TRBJ1-1; D possibly corresponds to TRBD1 (5 bases). CDR3 length equals 13 residues. Trimming stripped 3 bases from V and 1 base from J, with 6 bases between. The CDR3 region is CASSLQGNTEAFF. As DNA, the CDR3 is TGTGCCAGCAGTTTGCAGGGGAACACTGAAGCTTTCTTT.

This clone was recorded once. The J gene is TRBJ2-5, the V gene TRBV18, with 9 bases lining up with TRBD1. CDR3 length: 16 residues. Germline CDR1 reads KGHSH; CDR2 reads LQKENI. V lost 3 bases to trimming and J lost 4 bases; unmatched junction nucleotides: 9. This CDR3 reads CASSPTDRGEGETQYF. DNA of the CDR3: TGTGCCAGCTCACCCACGGACAGGGGAGAGGGAGAGACCCAGTACTTC.

V gene TRBV28 combines with J gene TRBJ1-1; D might be TRBD1 (6 bases). Deletions cut 3 bases from V and 4 bases from J, with 12 bases between. The CDR3 is 14 residues long. Looked up from germline, CDR1 is MDHEN and CDR2 is SYDVKM. The CDR3 loop is CASSLGGRVTEAFF. DNA for the CDR3: TGTGCCAGCAGTTTGGGGGGGCGAGTCACTGAAGCTTTCTTT.

The J gene is TRBJ2-2, the V gene TRBV9; 7 positions agree with TRBD2. Germline V gene lookup returns CDR1 SGDLS and CDR2 YYNGEE. The J segment lost 0 bases and the V segment lost 6 bases, leaving 2 bases of the junction unmatched. The CDR3 length is 14 residues. The CDR3 sequence: CASMGGANTGELFF. The CDR3 DNA reads as TGTGCCAGCATGGGAGGGGCGAACACCGGGGAGCTGTTTTTT.

This clone appeared once. This chain connects TRBV7-8 to TRBJ1-6; 8 positions agree with TRBD1. CDR3 length equals 15 residues. Trimming cost V 2 bases and J 10 bases; bases outside gene matches: 7. CDR1 is SGHVS and CDR2 is FQNEAQ in the germline V gene. The CDR3, as DNA: TGTGCCAGCAGCTTACGGACAGGGTACGACTCACCCCTCCACTTT. As protein: CASSLRTGYDSPLHF.

The V call is TRBV6-5, the J call TRBJ1-4; D unclear. Germline V lookup: CDR1 MNHEY, CDR2 SVGAGI. The ends were cut back, 6 bases at V and 2 bases at J, with 13 bases in the middle. The CDR3 length is 15 residues. CDR3 protein: CASRQMGGTNEKLFF. Written as DNA, the CDR3 is TGTGCCAGCAGACAAATGGGAGGGACTAATGAAAAACTGTTTTTT.

V usage is TRBV13 and J usage is TRBJ1-1, with 8 bases fitting TRBD1. The CDR3 is 15 residues long. Germline V gene sequence: CDR1 PRHDT, CDR2 FYEKMQ (reference sequence). Trimming removed 5 bases from V and 4 bases from J; junction bases left unmatched: 9. In DNA form, the CDR3 reads TGTGCCAGCAGCGCCAGGGAACAGGGGGTCACTGAAGCTTTCTTT. Translated, it gives CASSAREQGVTEAFF.

This chain connects TRBV5-4 to TRBJ2-2, with D hard to call. This CDR3 is built from 15 residues. The germline V gene encodes CDR1 SGHNT and CDR2 YYREEE (reference sequence). The germline V and J ends were trimmed by 4 bases and 0 bases, with 10 bases remaining between them. Written as DNA, the CDR3 is TGTGCCAGCAGCGAGCGAAGATCGAACACCGGGGAGCTGTTTTTT. As protein: CASSERRSNTGELFF.